The 18 T cell receptor beta chains below all came from one sample that was sequenced in a study of shared clonotypes between healthy human individuals. Generated by immunoSEQ multiplex PCR, the TCRdb table keeps only in-frame clones and is missing some. In the table there are 650,000 to 800,000 clones, roughly two thirds of which are singletons. Sample: memory CD4+ T cells sorted from blood. Subset: CD45RA-negative fraction. The receptors were sampled from a woman aged 30 to 39 in good health.

This chain joins TRBV10-1 and TRBJ2-3, with 9 bases that match TRBD2. J lost 6 bases, V lost 8 bases, and 12 bases had no gene match. The CDR3 has 15 amino acids. Germline CDR1 WNHNN, CDR2 SYGVQD (reference sequence). The CDR3 DNA reads as TGCGCCAGCCAACTTAGTAGCGGGGGCCGTGATACGCAGTATTTT. Encoded protein: CASQLSSGGRDTQYF.

The rearrangement links TRBV28 to TRBJ2-2; D is possibly TRBD2 (6 bases). From germline, CDR1 is MDHEN and CDR2 SYDVKM. Trimming stripped 6 bases from V and 7 bases from J, with 21 bases between. CDR3 length: 16 amino acids. CDR3 sequence: CASRAPLAGSFGELFF. The CDR3 DNA reads as TGTGCCAGCAGGGCACCCCTGGCGGGATCGTTCGGGGAGCTGTTTTTT.

The J gene is TRBJ2-3, the V gene TRBV11-3; D may be TRBD2 (5 bases). The CDR3 consists of 16 residues. Trimming cost V 2 bases and J 7 bases, with 19 bases left between them. Germline V CDR1 and CDR2: SGHNT, YENEEA. As DNA, the CDR3 is TGTGCCAGCAGCTTACCCCTAGCCCGATGGGGAAATACGCAGTATTTT. It codes for CASSLPLARWGNTQYF.

V and J are TRBV27 and TRBJ2-1; TRBD2 might be the D (6 bases). CDR3 size: 14 residues. Per the germline V gene, CDR1 is MNHEY and CDR2 is SMNVEV (reference sequence). V lost 10 bases to trimming and J lost 5 bases, with 18 bases between them. CDR3 sequence (DNA): TGTGCCACCCAAAGGGGTTTAGCGGACAATGAGCAGTTCTTC. The encoded protein is CATQRGLADNEQFF.

This clone was seen many times. J is TRBJ1-5 and V is TRBV27, with D hard to call. Germline CDR1 and CDR2: MNHEY and SMNVEV (reference sequence). CDR3 length equals 11 residues. V lost 6 bases to trimming and J lost 5 bases, with 5 bases between them. The CDR3 region has the DNA TGTGCCAGCAGAGATGATCAGCCCCAGCATTTT. Amino acids: CASRDDQPQHF.

This clone has only one observation. The gene calls are TRBV7-8 and TRBJ2-7; D is ambiguous. Deletions cut 4 bases from V and 3 bases from J, with 4 bases between. Germline V gene sequence: CDR1 SGHVS, CDR2 FQNEAQ. This CDR3 has 11 amino acids. CDR3 DNA: TGTGCCAGCAGCTCTGACTACGAGCAGTACTTC. This translates into CASSSDYEQYF. The complete variable domain, with remaining parts taken from reference TRBV7-8 and TRBJ2-7, reads GAGVSQSPRYKVAKRGQDVALRCDPISGHVSLFWYQQALGQGPEFLTYFQNEAQLDKSGLPSDRFFAERPEGSVSTLKIQRTQQEDSAVYLCASSSDYEQYFGPGTRLTVT.

The chain combines TRBV2 with TRBJ2-7; D unclear. V was trimmed by 7 bases and J by 2 bases, leaving 6 bases between them. Germline V gene data show CDR1 as SNHLY and CDR2 as FYNNEI. The CDR3 spans 11 residues. The CDR3 region is CASNGAYEQYF. The CDR3 coding sequence is TGTGCCAGCAATGGGGCCTACGAGCAGTACTTC.

A word on this clone: Other nucleotide sequences in the sample specify the same CDR3. V and J are TRBV6-1 and TRBJ2-1, with D perhaps TRBD1 (5 bases). CDR1 and CDR2 (germline): MNHNS, SASEGT. CDR3 length: 12 amino acids. Trimming removed 4 bases at V and 6 bases at J, with 7 bases between. CDR3 coding DNA: TGTGCCAGCAGTGGAGACAGCAATGAGCAGTTCTTC. It codes for CASSGDSNEQFF.

This sequence joins TRBV2 and TRBJ2-1; D is perhaps TRBD1 or TRBD2 (5 bases each). V was cut by 3 bases and J by 7 bases, with 13 bases left in between. The CDR3 consists of 14 residues. Germline V CDR1 and CDR2: SNHLY, FYNNEI. CDR3 nucleotide sequence: TGTGCCAGCAGTGAGAGAGGGGATAAAAATGAGCAGTTCTTC. The encoded protein is CASSERGDKNEQFF.

The table lists this clone with a count of one. V and J are TRBV5-1 and TRBJ1-2, with D possibly TRBD1 on 6 matching bases. CDR1 and CDR2 from the germline V gene are SGHRS and YFSETQ. The CDR3 runs to 15 residues. V was cut by 0 bases and J by 2 bases, with 11 bases left in between. The CDR3 DNA reads as TGCGCCAGCAGCTTGGTGGGGGCAGAGAACTATGGCTACACCTTC. Residues: CASSLVGAENYGYTF.

V gene TRBV7-9 combines with J gene TRBJ1-1, with D perhaps matching TRBD1 (6 bases). Germline CDR1 and CDR2: SEHNR and FQNEAQ (reference sequence). V was pared by 7 bases and J by 5 bases, with 14 bases between. This CDR3 comprises 13 residues. Here the CDR3 DNA reads TGTGCCAGCATGGGGGCGTGGGGGACTGAAGCTTTCTTT. Amino acid sequence: CASMGAWGTEAFF.

This clone was seen a single time. The chain carries TRBV7-6 and TRBJ1-1, with D perhaps matching TRBD1 (6 bases). This CDR3 comprises 13 residues. Trimming took off 5 bases at V and 7 bases at J, with 14 bases between the two ends. Per the germline V gene, CDR1 is SGHVS and CDR2 is FNYEAQ. DNA of the CDR3: TGTGCCAGCAGCGACGAGACAGGAGGTGAAGCTTTCTTT. Residues: CASSDETGGEAFF.

This rearrangement joins TRBV5-6 to TRBJ1-5; D is unresolved. V shed 4 bases and J shed 6 bases, with 17 bases lying between them. This CDR3 region has 15 residues. CDR1 is SGHDT and CDR2 is YYEEEE in the germline V gene. CDR3 in amino acids: CASSANTGGSQPQHF. CDR3 bases: TGTGCCAGCAGCGCGAACACGGGCGGCAGTCAGCCCCAGCATTTT.

This sequence joins TRBV20-1 and TRBJ2-5; no definite D call. This CDR3 has 11 amino acids. Germline V gives CDR1 DFQATT, CDR2 SNEGSKA (reference sequence). The CDR3 region has the DNA TGCGGTTACGTGGGTGCGGAGACCCAGTACTTC. As protein: CGYVGAETQYF.

The V gene is TRBV4-1, the J gene TRBJ1-1; 7 bases agree with TRBD1. The CDR3 sequence is 14 residues long. The germline V gene encodes CDR1 MGHRA and CDR2 YSYEKL. J lost 5 bases, V lost 3 bases, and 6 bases had no gene match. The DNA of the CDR3 is TGCGCCAGCAGCCAGGGTAGGGGGCGAACTGAAGCTTTCTTT. Translated: CASSQGRGRTEAFF.

This clone occurred many times. The chain joins TRBV15 to TRBJ2-7, with TRBD2 matching over 13 bases. Germline CDR1 LNHNV, CDR2 YYDKDF (reference sequence). The CDR3 is made up of 15 amino acids. V shed 6 bases, J shed 4 bases, and the junction held 6 bases outside the gene matches. CDR3 in amino acids: CATSPGTSGTYEQYF. Written as DNA, the CDR3 is TGTGCCACCAGTCCAGGGACTAGCGGGACTTACGAGCAGTACTTC.

V gene TRBV11-2 combines with J gene TRBJ2-7; D is unresolved. The CDR3 spans 14 residues. In germline, CDR1 is SGHAT, CDR2 FQNNGV. V lost 5 bases and J lost 0, with 11 bases in between. The CDR3 sequence: CASSVRLRSYEQYF. In DNA, the CDR3 is TGTGCCAGCAGCGTTCGACTGCGCTCCTACGAGCAGTACTTC. Together with reference TRBV11-2 and TRBJ2-7, the CDR3 gives the full variable domain: EAGVAQSPRYKIIEKRQSVAFWCNPISGHATLYWYQQILGQGPKLLIQFQNNGVVDDSQLPKDRFSAERLKGVDSTLKIQPAKLEDSAVYLCASSVRLRSYEQYFGPGTRLTVT.

The rearrangement joins TRBV7-8 to TRBJ2-3, with D unclear. The ends were cut back, 1 base at V and 4 bases at J, with 9 bases in the middle. CDR3 length: 14 residues. Germline CDR1 SGHVS, CDR2 FQNEAQ. CDR3 in amino acids: CASSLERIPDTQYF. CDR3 nucleotide sequence: TGTGCCAGCAGCTTAGAACGGATCCCAGATACGCAGTATTTT.